This T cell receptor beta chain comes out of a study of T cells after yellow fever vaccination. Study conclusions and caveats: Bulk-population clonotypes that are abundant could appear as contaminants in FACS-sorted repertoires. Reappearance after the booster was observed for most primary-vaccination clones (about 96% CD4, over 75% CD8).

This clonotype was counted only a few times. As yet, its antigen is unknown. MiXCR, run by TCRdb on the 5' RACE reads, gives a single entry per CDR3 protein. This sample has roughly 300,000 distinct CDR3 sequences, with roughly 8% found just once. Germline V gives CDR1 SGHRS, CDR2 YFSETQ. The CDR3 is 19 amino acids. Losses at the gene ends were 1 base for V and 0 bases for J; bases not matched to a gene: 15. Sequenced material: PBMCs, taken more than 40 days after the first yellow fever vaccination. This sequence joins TRBV5-1 and TRBJ1-2; 7 bases match TRBD1. The sequence was collected from a man between 18 and 35 years old who received the YFV17D yellow fever vaccine. CDR3 coding DNA: TGCGCCAGCAGCTTGATCCCGACGGTTGGGACAGCTCCTAACTATGGCTACACCTTC. Translating gives CASSLIPTVGTAPNYGYTF.